Listed here are 23 T cell receptor beta chains from one sample, sequenced in a study of CD8 T cells in Susac syndrome. After extraction with the RNeasy kit, about 0.5 to 1 ug of the RNA was reverse transcribed using random hexamers. One entry per CDR3 protein results from TCRdb running MiXCR on the immunoSEQ multiplex PCR reads. In the table there are approximately 260,000 distinct CDR3 sequences, 90% to 96% of which are singletons. Sequenced sample: CD4+ T cells from PBMCs. Receptors were obtained from a human donor with Susac syndrome.

This chain uses TRBV14 with TRBJ2-1, with D possibly matching TRBD2 (6 bases). The germline V gene encodes CDR1 SGHDN and CDR2 FVKESK. V was cut by 1 base and J by 9 bases, with 13 bases left in between. This CDR3 spans 14 amino acids. In nucleotides, the CDR3 is TGTGCCAGCAGCCAAGTGAGCGGGCCTACTGAGCAGTTCTTC. Its protein product is CASSQVSGPTEQFF. Full variable domain (rest looked up from reference TRBV14 and TRBJ2-1): EAGVTQFPSHSVIEKGQTVTLRCDPISGHDNLYWYRRVMGKEIKFLLHFVKESKQDESGMPNNRFLAERTGGTYSTLKVQPAELEDSGVYFCASSQVSGPTEQFFGPGTRLTVL.

The chain recombines TRBV13 with TRBJ2-7; no clear D gene. The germline CDR1 and CDR2 sequences are PRHDT and FYEKMQ (reference sequence). CDR3 length equals 17 residues. Trimming took 3 bases from V and 6 from J, leaving 24 bases between them. The CDR3: CASSFGRWGSPRVEQYF. DNA of the CDR3: TGTGCCAGCAGCTTCGGCCGTTGGGGTTCGCCTCGCGTCGAGCAGTACTTC.

The chain has TRBV7-6 and TRBJ1-1; D possibly corresponds to TRBD1 (5 bases). Trimming removed 1 base from V and 1 base from J, with 16 bases in between. The CDR3 covers 17 residues. Germline values: CDR1 SGHVS, CDR2 FNYEAQ. CDR3 amino acids: CASSLGLPGGANTEAFF. The CDR3 coding sequence is TGTGCCAGCAGCTTAGGTTTGCCAGGTGGGGCGAACACTGAAGCTTTCTTT.

Note on this clonotype: Compared with germline, one end of the junction differs, possibly owing to a read error. The chain uses TRBV30 and TRBJ2-7; the D gene is possibly TRBD2 (6 bases). CDR1 is GTSNPN and CDR2 is SVGIG in the germline V gene (reference sequence). The CDR3 runs 13 residues. The CDR3 DNA is TGTGCCTGGAGTGTGGAACTAGCTAGCGAGCAGCACTTC. Translating it yields CAWSVELASEQHF.

The chain couples TRBV12-3 or TRBV12-4 to TRBJ2-1; D gene unclear. CDR3 size: 11 residues. Trimming stripped 5 bases from V and 11 bases from J, with 10 bases between. CDR3 sequence: CASSTLGKQFF. CDR3 DNA: TGTGCCAGCAGTACCCTGGGGAAGCAGTTCTTC.

The CDR3 DNA follows: TGCATGGCCTCCGTCGGTGAGCAGTTCTTC. This translates into CMASVGEQFF. The J gene is TRBJ2-1, the V gene TRBV20-1; D not resolved. CDR3 length equals 10 residues. From germline, CDR1 is DFQATT and CDR2 SNEGSKA (reference sequence).

This chain links TRBV3-1 with TRBJ2-1; no definite D call. Germline assignment: CDR1 LGHDT and CDR2 YNNKEL (reference sequence). The CDR3 length is 11 residues. V was shortened by 8 bases and J by 8 bases, with 10 bases between the two germline ends. DNA for the CDR3: TGTGCCAGCGCCGATCCGTATGAGCAGTTCTTC. Its protein is CASADPYEQFF.

This chain uses TRBV15 with TRBJ2-1, with 7 bases matching TRBD1. CDR1 LNHNV and CDR2 YYDKDF come from the germline V gene (reference sequence). CDR3 length equals 16 residues. Trimming removed 3 bases from V and 0 bases from J; junction bases left unmatched: 5. DNA of the CDR3: TGTGCCACCAGCAGTGAACAGGGGAGCTCCTACAATGAGCAGTTCTTC. Residues: CATSSEQGSSYNEQFF.

The rearrangement links TRBV27 to TRBJ1-1; 9 bases line up with TRBD1. The length of the CDR3 is 14 residues. J gave up 7 bases and V 5 bases, and 8 bases lay outside the gene matches. Per germline, CDR1 MNHEY and CDR2 SMNVEV (reference sequence). Written as DNA, the CDR3 is TGTGCCAGCAGTCCGGGGGACAGGGATGATGAAGCTTTCTTT. Its translation: CASSPGDRDDEAFF.

The V and J genes are TRBV7-2 and TRBJ2-3; no reliable D call. Germline V gives CDR1 SGHTA, CDR2 FQGNSA. V was trimmed by 8 bases and J by 9 bases, leaving 21 bases between them. The CDR3 runs 14 residues. The chain's CDR3 is CASEQRGPALTQYF. CDR3 DNA sequence: TGTGCCAGCGAACAACGTGGGCCGGCTTTGACGCAGTATTTT.

The chain employs TRBV20-1 and TRBJ1-5, with a tentative D call TRBD1 (6 bases). Between the trimmed V and J ends, which lost 5 bases and 7 bases, there was a span of 15 bases. Looked up from germline, CDR1 is DFQATT and CDR2 is SNEGSKA (reference sequence). The CDR3 sequence is 13 residues long. This CDR3 is CSAPRGQEQPQHF. The CDR3 region has the DNA TGCAGTGCTCCCCGGGGGCAAGAACAGCCCCAGCATTTT.

The rearrangement links TRBV20-1 to TRBJ2-1, with TRBD2 matching 12 bases. This CDR3 comprises 19 residues. With 0 bases clipped from V and 5 bases from J, the junction kept 14 bases outside the gene matches. Germline V gene sequence: CDR1 DFQATT, CDR2 SNEGSKA (reference sequence). The CDR3 bases are TGCAGTGCTAGAGATCTTGTATTCCCTAGCGGGAGGGCCGACAATGAGCAGTTCTTC. It translates to CSARDLVFPSGRADNEQFF.

V and J are TRBV4-1 and TRBJ2-4; TRBD1 might be the D (6 bases). This CDR3 spans 17 amino acids. Germline V gene sequence: CDR1 MGHRA, CDR2 YSYEKL. The germline V and J ends were trimmed by 1 base and 2 bases, with 15 bases remaining between them. CDR3 region: CASSQALTTGTKNIQYF. Written as DNA, the CDR3 is TGCGCCAGCAGCCAAGCCCTTACTACAGGGACCAAAAACATTCAGTACTTC.

In this sample, this clonotype turned up a few times. The V call is TRBV7-8, the J call TRBJ2-7, with TRBD2 matching over 14 bases. This CDR3 has 16 amino acids. CDR1 and CDR2 (germline): SGHVS, FQNEAQ. The ends lost 8 bases at V and 4 bases at J; junction bases unmatched: 10. This CDR3 reads CASSLGLAGGPYEQYF. The CDR3 DNA reads TGTGCCAGCTCACTCGGACTAGCGGGAGGACCGTACGAGCAGTACTTC.

The chain combines TRBV9 with TRBJ2-2; 10 nucleotides align to TRBD1. Trimming cost V 6 bases and J 8 bases; bases outside gene matches: 13. The CDR3 sequence is 16 residues long. Looked up from germline, CDR1 is SGDLS and CDR2 is YYNGEE. As DNA, the CDR3 is TGTGCCAGCAACCTTCGACAGGGGGCGAAGACGGGGGAGCTGTTTTTT. It yields the protein CASNLRQGAKTGELFF.

The chain couples TRBV12-5 to TRBJ1-1; tentatively, D is TRBD1 (6 bases). This CDR3 is built from 12 residues. Trimming removed 5 bases at V and 8 bases at J, with 12 bases between. Germline assignment: CDR1 LGHNT and CDR2 FRNRAP. For the CDR3, the DNA is TGTGCTAGTGGTAGCACAGGGATAGAAGCTTTCTTT. Translating gives CASGSTGIEAFF.

This sequence joins TRBV11-2 and TRBJ2-5, with 7 bases identical to TRBD2. Germline CDR1 and CDR2: SGHAT and FQNNGV. This CDR3 has 16 amino acids. V shed 5 bases, J shed 2 bases, and the junction held 11 bases outside the gene matches. The CDR3 sequence: CASSMGRAGFQETQYF. The CDR3 coding sequence is TGTGCCAGCAGCATGGGGAGAGCGGGGTTTCAAGAGACCCAGTACTTC.

In DNA form, the CDR3 reads TGCGCCAGCAGCTTGGTCCTAGCGGGAGTACATCCCGAGCAGTACTTC. Translation gives CASSLVLAGVHPEQYF. The gene calls are TRBV5-1 and TRBJ2-7; 10 bases match TRBD2. V was pared by 0 bases and J by 6 bases, with 9 bases of the junction left unmatched. Germline assignment: CDR1 SGHRS and CDR2 YFSETQ. The CDR3 consists of 16 residues.

In DNA, the CDR3 is TGTGCCAGCAGCGTAGGGCAGCACACTGAAGCTTTCTTT. Its protein is CASSVGQHTEAFF. The rearrangement links TRBV9 to TRBJ1-1; no reliable D call. With 0 bases removed from V and 3 bases from J, the gap between germline ends came to 6 bases. CDR1 and CDR2 (germline): SGDLS, YYNGEE. The CDR3 extends over 13 amino acids.

The chain employs TRBV6-1 and TRBJ1-2, with D perhaps matching TRBD1 (6 bases). Trimming pared 5 bases from V and 4 bases from J, leaving 14 bases between. The CDR3 extends over 14 amino acids. Germline V gene data show CDR1 as MNHNS and CDR2 as SASEGT. CDR3 in amino acids: CASSRDTKTYGYTF. CDR3 coding DNA: TGTGCCAGCAGTCGGGACACCAAAACCTATGGCTACACCTTC.

This rearrangement joins TRBV18 to TRBJ1-1, with no clear D. This CDR3 is built from 14 residues. V shed 1 base and J shed 3 bases, with 9 bases lying between them. Germline CDR1 KGHSH, CDR2 LQKENI. The CDR3 DNA is TGTGCCAGCTCACCACGGGGAAAGGACACTGAAGCTTTCTTT. This translates into CASSPRGKDTEAFF.

The chain has TRBV2 and TRBJ2-1, with TRBD2 matching over 8 bases. CDR3 length equals 16 residues. CDR1 and CDR2 from the germline V gene are SNHLY and FYNNEI. V dropped 0 bases and J dropped 2; count of bases not matched to a gene: 3. The CDR3 loop is CASSEARGGTYNEQFF. In nucleotides, the CDR3 is TGTGCCAGCAGTGAAGCTCGCGGGGGGACCTACAATGAGCAGTTCTTC.

The table lists this clonotype with a count of one. The rearrangement uses TRBV10-3 and TRBJ1-1, with D uncertain. This CDR3 comprises 13 residues. Trimming removed 7 bases from V and 1 base from J, with 10 bases in between. Germline V lookup: CDR1 ENHRY, CDR2 SYGVKD. The CDR3 sequence is CAIMATENTEAFF. DNA of the CDR3: TGTGCCATCATGGCGACTGAGAACACTGAAGCTTTCTTT.